A single sample gave rise to the 21 T cell receptor beta chains below, sequenced in a study of blood T cells in healthy people across ages. PCR was performed a second time for about 7 to 12 cycles using a sample-barcoded 5' primer and a J-beta primer mix. Using its own MiXCR run on the 5' RACE reads, TCRdb lists one record per CDR3 protein. This table has about 970,000 distinct CDR3 sequences, roughly half appearing once. Material: blood. Receptor source: a woman aged 55-69 years in good health.

The CDR3 DNA reads TGTGCCAGCAGTCCGGGACTAGCTGTCGGAAACATTCAGTACTTC. As protein: CASSPGLAVGNIQYF. The V call is TRBV28, the J call TRBJ2-4, with 9 bases matching TRBD2. From germline, CDR1 is MDHEN and CDR2 SYDVKM. Trimming cost V 5 bases and J 6 bases; bases outside gene matches: 8. The CDR3 extends over 15 amino acids.

The chain carries TRBV12-3 or TRBV12-4 and TRBJ1-2, with no clear D. V lost 6 bases and J lost 6, with 17 bases in between. The CDR3 spans 14 residues. The CDR3 DNA sequence: TGTGCCAGCAGCCCTGCGTCGCGCGGAGATGGCTACACCTTC. Protein: CASSPASRGDGYTF.

V and J are TRBV11-1 and TRBJ2-1; 7 bases are a match to TRBD2. The DNA end is more similar to TRBJ2-7, so the J call may be wrong. The CDR3 consists of 15 residues. Germline V gives CDR1 SGHAT, CDR2 FQDESV (reference sequence). Here the CDR3 reads CASSSVGAGYNEQYF. The DNA of the CDR3 is TGTGCCAGCAGTAGCGTAGGAGCGGGATACAATGAGCAGTACTTC.

This clonotype was counted between two and nine times. The chain has TRBV12-3 or TRBV12-4 and TRBJ2-5; 13 bases agree with TRBD2. After removal of 3 bases from V and 5 bases from J, the junction contained 12 bases not matched to a gene. The CDR3 contains 18 residues. The CDR3 reads CASSFPGTSGIFGETQYF. The CDR3 DNA follows: TGTGCCAGCAGTTTCCCCGGGACTAGCGGGATCTTTGGTGAGACCCAGTACTTC.

This chain joins TRBV27 and TRBJ1-6; no definite D call. V was trimmed by 6 bases and J by 7 bases, leaving 7 bases between them. The germline CDR1 and CDR2 sequences are MNHEY and SMNVEV (reference sequence). This CDR3 contains 12 residues. DNA for the CDR3: TGTGCCAGCAGCCGGGCCAATTCACCCCTCCACTTT. Protein sequence: CASSRANSPLHF.

The chain has TRBV6-5 and TRBJ2-1; D is perhaps TRBD2 (5 bases). This CDR3 region has 14 residues. CDR1 and CDR2 from the germline V gene are MNHEY and SVGAGI. V was trimmed by 10 bases and J by 0 bases, leaving 13 bases between them. CDR3 in amino acids: CATRGRSSYNEQFF. The CDR3 DNA is TGTGCCACCCGGGGTCGTAGCTCCTACAATGAGCAGTTCTTC.

The chain joins TRBV20-1 to TRBJ2-7; TRBD2 agrees at 9 bases. CDR1 is DFQATT and CDR2 is SNEGSKA in the germline V gene (reference sequence). This CDR3 has 17 amino acids. Trimming cost V 5 bases and J 0 bases; bases outside gene matches: 14. The CDR3 DNA reads TGCAGTGCTTTTAGCGGGGGTCCGGGCGGGATCTCCTACGAGCAGTACTTC. This sequence encodes CSAFSGGPGGISYEQYF.

V and J are TRBV27 and TRBJ1-5; 8 nucleotides match TRBD1. V was clipped by 8 bases and J by 8 bases; unmatched bases: 11. The CDR3 covers 14 residues. Germline values: CDR1 MNHEY, CDR2 SMNVEV (reference sequence). The CDR3 DNA sequence: TGTGCCAGCCGCCTCCGACAGGGGACGGAGCCCCAGCATTTT. Translation: CASRLRQGTEPQHF.

The chain is built from TRBV4-3 and TRBJ2-3, with D uncertain. The CDR3 is 13 residues long. V lost 0 bases to trimming and J lost 4 bases, with 5 bases between them. Germline lookup yields CDR1 LGHNA and CDR2 YSLEER. CDR3 sequence reads: CASSQDFPDTQYF. The CDR3 bases are TGCGCCAGCAGCCAAGATTTCCCAGATACGCAGTATTTT.

The chain recombines TRBV12-3 or TRBV12-4 with TRBJ2-3, with D unresolved. V was cut by 3 bases and J by 6 bases, with 7 bases left in between. The CDR3 spans 12 residues. For the CDR3, the DNA is TGTGCCAGCAGTTTTTGCTCGGATACGCAGTATTTT. The encoded protein is CASSFCSDTQYF.

The chain couples TRBV6-5 to TRBJ2-7, with 10 nucleotides matching TRBD2. The V gene end was trimmed by 6 bases and the J gene end by 2 bases; junction bases not matched to a gene: 4. The germline V gene encodes CDR1 MNHEY and CDR2 SVGAGI. The CDR3 sequence is 14 residues long. The chain's CDR3 is CASRAGTSAYEQYF. The CDR3 DNA is TGTGCCAGCAGGGCCGGGACTAGCGCCTACGAGCAGTACTTC.

The chain carries TRBV3-1 and TRBJ2-7, with a tentative D call TRBD2 (5 bases). The germline V and J ends were trimmed by 0 bases and 0 bases, with 12 bases remaining between them. Germline V lookup: CDR1 LGHDT, CDR2 YNNKEL (reference sequence). The CDR3 has 16 amino acids. This CDR3 is CASSQDQVGVSYEQYF. Written as DNA, the CDR3 is TGTGCCAGCAGCCAAGATCAGGTGGGAGTCTCCTACGAGCAGTACTTC.

This clonotype was observed a handful of times. The V gene is TRBV29-1, the J gene TRBJ2-1; no firm D call. The CDR3 has 13 amino acids. CDR1 is SQVTM and CDR2 is ANQGSEA in the germline V gene. With 6 bases removed from V and 2 bases from J, the gap between germline ends came to 11 bases. Written as DNA, the CDR3 is TGCAGCGTCCCCCGGGCTGCCTACAATGAGCAGTTCTTC. Amino acid sequence: CSVPRAAYNEQFF.

The genes are TRBV29-1 and TRBJ2-2; 7 bases are shared with TRBD2. CDR1 and CDR2 from the germline V gene are SQVTM and ANQGSEA. The CDR3 loop spans 15 amino acids. Trimming at V came to 1 base and at J to 7 bases, leaving 9 bases not matched to a gene. CDR3 nucleotides: TGCAGCGTTGAAGGAATAAGCGGGAAAATCGGGGAGCTGTTTTTT. Amino acids: CSVEGISGKIGELFF.

V gene TRBV28 combines with J gene TRBJ2-5; D may correspond to TRBD1 or TRBD2 (5 bases each). This CDR3 is 15 amino acids long. V was clipped by 6 bases and J by 1 base, with 15 bases between them. Germline values: CDR1 MDHEN, CDR2 SYDVKM. CDR3 residues: CASRSWDGSQETQYF. In nucleotides, the CDR3 is TGTGCCAGCAGATCCTGGGACGGAAGCCAAGAGACCCAGTACTTC.

CDR3 DNA: TGTGCCTCCCCCACGGGACTCCACACCGGGGAGCTGTTTTTT. It specifies CASPTGLHTGELFF. The chain joins TRBV7-2 to TRBJ2-2; D is perhaps TRBD2 (6 bases). CDR3 length equals 14 residues. CDR1 is SGHTA, CDR2 FQGNSA, per germline. The germline V and J ends were trimmed by 11 bases and 3 bases, with 16 bases remaining between them.

The chain uses TRBV7-9 and TRBJ2-5; 7 positions agree with TRBD1. This CDR3 region has 14 residues. V shed 7 bases, J shed 1 base, and the junction held 6 bases outside the gene matches. Germline V gene sequence: CDR1 SEHNR, CDR2 FQNEAQ (reference sequence). The DNA for the CDR3 is TGTGCCAGCACCATTGGACAGGCCCAAGAGACCCAGTACTTC. Translating gives CASTIGQAQETQYF.

The chain links TRBV24-1 to TRBJ2-5, with 9 nucleotides matching TRBD2. CDR1 and CDR2 from the germline V gene are KGHDR and SFDVKD. Unmatched junction bases numbered 16, after V lost 4 bases and J lost 11 bases. The CDR3 runs to 16 residues. CDR3 bases: TGTGCCACCAGTGACTTTAGCGGGAGTTCCTACAATGAGCAGTACTTC. Translated: CATSDFSGSSYNEQYF.

The chain is built from TRBV11-2 and TRBJ2-1; 10 bases map to TRBD2. The germline V gene has CDR1 SGHAT and CDR2 FQNNGV. Germline trimming cut 1 base from V and 8 bases from J; bases unmatched to any gene: 11. This CDR3 has 17 residues. The chain's CDR3 is CASSLGSGRVLFDEQFF. CDR3 in DNA: TGTGCCAGCAGCTTAGGAAGCGGGAGGGTCTTGTTTGATGAGCAGTTCTTC.

This clonotype was observed a handful of times. This chain connects TRBV6-6 to TRBJ2-4; 8 bases are shared with TRBD1. The CDR3 loop spans 13 amino acids. The V gene end was trimmed by 0 bases and the J gene end by 12 bases; junction bases not matched to a gene: 4. CDR1 and CDR2 (germline): MNHNY, SVGAGI (reference sequence). The CDR3 DNA reads as TGTGCCAGCAGTTACTCGGGACAGGACCCTCAGTACTTC. Encoded protein: CASSYSGQDPQYF.

The rearrangement uses TRBV20-1 and TRBJ2-1; TRBD2 aligns across 8 bases. V was pared by 1 base and J by 6 bases, with 5 bases of the junction left unmatched. This CDR3 has 14 residues. The germline V gene encodes CDR1 DFQATT and CDR2 SNEGSKA (reference sequence). The CDR3 loop is CSARAAGAINEQFF. For the CDR3, the DNA is TGCAGTGCTAGAGCAGCGGGAGCAATCAATGAGCAGTTCTTC.